This T cell receptor beta chain was observed in a study of blood T cell repertoires in COVID-19. Whole-study context: The cDNA or gDNA used as material had been derived from T cells, B-cell-depleted T cells, or PBMCs.

Trimming shortened V by 1 base and J by 0 bases, and 8 bases separated the two germline ends. The CDR3 is made up of 14 amino acids. From germline, CDR1 is SGHNT and CDR2 YYREEE (reference sequence). In assigning cohorts, the study relied on participant-reported clinical history. The recovered donors of Cohort 3 showed two negative PCRs, clearance, or symptom resolution. In the authors' methods: Reference gene primer amplification gave estimated nucleated cell counts. Here immunoSEQ multiplex PCR was the method, and the copy in TCRdb shows in-frame clones only, minus some. V and J calls plus clone size are reproduced from that table; the DNA served to infer D and trimming. This table has about 180,000 clones, 86% appearing once.

The chain carries TRBV5-4 and TRBJ2-7; the D is unclear. Material for sequencing was PBMCs or T cells enriched from blood (not recorded which). This TCR derives from a young woman who had recovered from COVID-19. CDR3 in amino acids: CASSLSYGSYEQYF. CDR3 sequence (DNA): TGTGCCAGCAGCTTGAGCTACGGCTCCTACGAGCAGTACTTC.